A single sample is the source of the 32 T cell receptor beta chains below, sequenced in a study of blood T cells in healthy people across ages. Through a sample-barcoded 5' primer and a J-beta primer mix, a second PCR was run for about 6 to 11 cycles. TCRdb independently ran MiXCR on the 5' RACE reads; one entry per CDR3 protein. The data show some 1,800,000 distinct CDR3 sequences, about 39% seen once. The sample comprised blood. The receptors derive from a human donor in good health.

The V gene is TRBV15, the J gene TRBJ2-3; TRBD1 is a possible D gene (5 bases). The CDR3 consists of 14 residues. V was pared by 1 base and J by 2 bases, with 7 bases between. Germline loops: CDR1 LNHNV, CDR2 YYDKDF (reference sequence). DNA of the CDR3: TGTGCCACCAGCAGAGGACAGTCCACAGATACGCAGTATTTT. It codes for CATSRGQSTDTQYF.

J is TRBJ2-1 and V is TRBV2; D perhaps matches TRBD1 (6 bases). Germline-derived CDR1 and CDR2 are SNHLY and FYNNEI. The CDR3 covers 14 residues. The V gene lost 8 bases and the J gene lost 2 bases, with 13 bases spanning the gap. This chain's CDR3 is CASLPQGAYNEQFF. CDR3 coding DNA: TGTGCCAGCTTACCACAGGGCGCCTACAATGAGCAGTTCTTC. Variable domain in full (rest from reference TRBV2 and TRBJ2-1): EPEVTQTPSHQVTQMGQEVILRCVPISNHLYFYWYRQILGQKVEFLVSFYNNEISEKSEIFDDQFSVERPDGSNFTLKIRSTKLEDSAMYFCASLPQGAYNEQFFGPGTRLTVL.

This sequence joins TRBV4-2 and TRBJ2-7; D is possibly TRBD1 (5 bases). The CDR3 loop spans 15 amino acids. Germline CDR1 reads LGHNA; CDR2 reads YNFKEQ. Trimming removed 1 base from V and 2 bases from J, with 12 bases in between. DNA for the CDR3: TGTGCCAGCAGCCAAGCGGCCACAGGCACCTACGAGCAGTACTTC. Its protein product is CASSQAATGTYEQYF.

This chain uses TRBV3-1 with TRBJ2-5, with D maybe TRBD1 (6 bases). V was shortened by 1 base and J by 7 bases, with 13 bases between the two germline ends. This CDR3 is 14 amino acids long. CDR1 LGHDT and CDR2 YNNKEL come from the germline V gene (reference sequence). The CDR3 here is CASSQAATGRTQYF. Here the CDR3 DNA reads TGTGCCAGCAGCCAAGCTGCGACAGGTCGGACCCAGTACTTC.

This rearrangement joins TRBV25-1 to TRBJ2-1; the D is unclear. Trimming took off 5 bases at V and 8 bases at J, with 19 bases between the two ends. Per the germline V gene, CDR1 is MGHDK and CDR2 is SYGVNS. The CDR3 loop spans 15 amino acids. The CDR3 bases are TGTGCCAGCAGTATATCGGAGAAAGAATGTGATGAGCAGTTCTTC. Its translation: CASSISEKECDEQFF.

This clonotype was observed a handful of times. The V gene is TRBV7-2, the J gene TRBJ2-5; no firm D call. This CDR3 contains 13 residues. Trimming pared 5 bases from V and 1 base from J, leaving 8 bases between. Looked up from germline, CDR1 is SGHTA and CDR2 is FQGNSA. CDR3 DNA: TGTGCCAGCAGCCCTCAGTTCCAAGAGACCCAGTACTTC. It is translated as CASSPQFQETQYF.

This chain joins TRBV10-3 and TRBJ1-2; D possibly corresponds to TRBD1 (6 bases). The CDR3 consists of 17 residues. The germline V and J ends were trimmed by 0 bases and 4 bases, with 18 bases remaining between them. Germline assignment: CDR1 ENHRY and CDR2 SYGVKD. CDR3 in DNA: TGTGCCATCAGTGAGTCGATTCTCGGGGGGCGAAGCTATGGCTACACCTTC. Encoded protein: CAISESILGGRSYGYTF.

This clonotype was picked up a small number of times. The chain combines TRBV10-3 with TRBJ2-7, with D possibly TRBD1 on 7 matching bases. V dropped 0 bases and J dropped 3 bases, with 15 bases sitting between them. The CDR3 totals 16 residues. Germline V lookup: CDR1 ENHRY, CDR2 SYGVKD. The CDR3 sequence is CAISESGAGGGYEQYF. The CDR3, as DNA: TGTGCCATCAGTGAGTCGGGGGCAGGGGGAGGCTACGAGCAGTACTTC.

This clonotype was found a few times. The gene calls are TRBV7-2 and TRBJ2-3, with 9 bases fitting TRBD1. The germline V gene encodes CDR1 SGHTA and CDR2 FQGNSA. The CDR3 length is 16 residues. Trimming cost V 3 bases and J 4 bases; bases outside gene matches: 8. For the CDR3, the DNA is TGTGCCAGCAGCTTCGCCTCGGGACAGGGAGCAGATACGCAGTATTTT. Protein product: CASSFASGQGADTQYF.

This clonotype was seen many times. The CDR3 region has the DNA TGTGCCACCAGCAGAGATAGGGGACAGGGGTTCAAGCAGTACTTC. This encodes CATSRDRGQGFKQYF. This chain uses TRBV15 with TRBJ2-7; 10 bases line up with TRBD1. The germline V gene has CDR1 LNHNV and CDR2 YYDKDF (reference sequence). J lost 8 bases, V lost 0 bases, and 7 bases had no gene match. The CDR3 loop spans 15 amino acids.

This clonotype was counted between two and nine times. The chain links TRBV19 to TRBJ2-5; D may be TRBD1 or TRBD2 (6 bases each). Germline CDR1 and CDR2: LNHDA and SQIVND (reference sequence). Between the trimmed V and J ends, which lost 6 bases and 1 base, there was a span of 15 bases. The CDR3 is 15 amino acids. The CDR3 spells CASRTLGGGQETQYF. The CDR3 region has the DNA TGTGCCAGTAGGACCCTAGGAGGGGGCCAAGAGACCCAGTACTTC.

The CDR3 bases are TGTGCCAGCAGCTCCCGAGCGGCAGCGAGAGTGGATGGCTACACCTTC. It yields the protein CASSSRAAARVDGYTF. The rearrangement joins TRBV7-2 to TRBJ1-2; D not certain. Looked up from germline, CDR1 is SGHTA and CDR2 is FQGNSA. CDR3 length equals 16 residues. Trimming pared 4 bases from V and 6 bases from J, leaving 21 bases between.

The chain employs TRBV9 and TRBJ2-4; D is uncertain. CDR1 SGDLS and CDR2 YYNGEE come from the germline V gene. Trimming took off 0 bases at V and 2 bases at J, with 3 bases between the two ends. The CDR3 totals 13 residues. The CDR3 coding sequence is TGTGCCAGCAGCGTAGATCCCAAAAACATTCAGTACTTC. This codes for CASSVDPKNIQYF.

The chain has TRBV29-1 and TRBJ1-2; D not resolved. The CDR3 covers 11 residues. Trimming took 7 bases from V and 6 from J, leaving 12 bases between them. Germline CDR1 and CDR2: SQVTM and ANQGSEA. CDR3 bases: TGCAGCGCGGGAACAGAGGATGGCTACACCTTC. Translation gives CSAGTEDGYTF.

Notes on this clonotype: Compared with germline, one end of the junction differs, possibly owing to a read error. This chain uses TRBV18 with TRBJ1-1; 7 bases align to TRBD1. The germline gives CDR1 KGHSH, CDR2 LQKENI. This CDR3 is 15 amino acids long. CDR3 residues: CASSPRQGQNTEAFF. DNA of the CDR3: TGTGCCAGCTCACCAAGACAGGGCCAGAACACTGAAGCCTTCTTT.

This clonotype has just a few counts. CDR3 nucleotides: TGTGCCAGCAGCAAGGTGGGACGGAGTTTCTACGAGCAGTACTTC. The encoded protein is CASSKVGRSFYEQYF. V gene TRBV21-1 combines with J gene TRBJ2-7; TRBD1 reflects the table's D call only, with no check against the DNA. TRBV21-1 is assigned pseudogene status. The CDR3 length is 15 residues.

This clonotype was counted between two and nine times. The chain carries TRBV20-1 and TRBJ1-4; D not resolved. Germline-derived CDR1 and CDR2 are DFQATT and SNEGSKA (reference sequence). There are 12 residues in the CDR3. V lost 0 bases and J 15 bases, leaving 14 bases between the germline ends. CDR3 DNA: TGCAGTGCTAGAGATATGTCGGCAAGGGTGTTTTTT. Translated: CSARDMSARVFF.

The rearrangement joins TRBV24-1 to TRBJ1-1; the D gene is possibly TRBD1 (6 bases). Germline CDR1 reads KGHDR; CDR2 reads SFDVKD. V lost 7 bases to trimming and J lost 1 base, with 9 bases between them. The CDR3 extends over 13 amino acids. The CDR3 here is CATRRTANTEAFF. The CDR3, as DNA: TGTGCCACCAGACGGACAGCGAACACTGAAGCTTTCTTT.

The CDR3, as DNA: TGTGCCAGCAGCCGAGTAGAAGGGGGGGTGACCTCGAGGGGCGAGCAGTACTTC. Translating it yields CASSRVEGGVTSRGEQYF. The rearrangement uses TRBV3-1 and TRBJ2-4; a possible D gene is TRBD2 (7 bases). The J call may be in error: the DNA end matches TRBJ2-7 better. Germline values: CDR1 LGHDT, CDR2 YNNKEL (reference sequence). The CDR3 runs 18 residues.

Note on this clonotype: This may be a read error, as it is one base from a much larger clone. This chain joins TRBV20-1 and TRBJ2-4, with 10 bases lining up with TRBD2. Germline-derived CDR1 and CDR2 are DFQATT and SNEGSKA (reference sequence). The CDR3 consists of 14 residues. V lost 5 bases to trimming and J lost 13 bases; unmatched junction nucleotides: 14. In DNA form, the CDR3 reads TGCAGTGCTTCCTGGACTAGCGGCATCTACGGGCAGTACTTC. It translates to CSASWTSGIYGQYF.

V and J are TRBV20-1 and TRBJ2-7; 7 bases map to TRBD1. In germline, CDR1 is DFQATT, CDR2 SNEGSKA (reference sequence). J lost 3 bases, V lost 4 bases, and 9 bases had no gene match. The CDR3 extends over 14 amino acids. The CDR3 DNA follows: TGCAGTGCTATTGCCAGGGACAGCGTCTACGAGCAGTACTTC. Residues: CSAIARDSVYEQYF.

This chain connects TRBV4-3 to TRBJ1-5; D gene ambiguous. Germline CDR1 reads LGHNA; CDR2 reads YSLEER. V was trimmed by 1 base and J by 5 bases, leaving 6 bases between them. This CDR3 has 13 amino acids. CDR3 in amino acids: CASSQGIDQPQHF. CDR3 bases: TGCGCCAGCAGCCAAGGAATCGATCAGCCCCAGCATTTT.

This clonotype showed up just a few times. The CDR3 sequence is CASSFSGRGYGNTEAFF. In DNA form, the CDR3 reads TGTGCCAGCAGTTTTTCCGGCAGGGGGTATGGGAACACTGAAGCTTTCTTT. The J gene is TRBJ1-1, the V gene TRBV28; TRBD1 aligns across 7 bases. The junction had 11 bases not matched to a gene; V was cut back by 3 bases and J by 1 base. This CDR3 contains 17 residues. Germline CDR1 is MDHEN and CDR2 is SYDVKM.

The rearrangement links TRBV12-3 or TRBV12-4 to TRBJ2-3; a possible D gene is TRBD1 (6 bases). The CDR3 is 16 amino acids. V lost 3 bases and J 6 bases, leaving 19 bases between the germline ends. The CDR3 coding sequence is TGTGCCAGCAGTTTTGGGACAAGAGCCCTAGTGGATACGCAGTATTTT. It yields the protein CASSFGTRALVDTQYF.

This clonotype was found a few times. The chain couples TRBV7-6 to TRBJ2-5, with 13 positions matching TRBD2. Germline CDR1 reads SGHVS; CDR2 reads FNYEAQ. With 6 bases clipped from V and 4 bases from J, the junction kept 5 bases outside the gene matches. The CDR3 is made up of 15 amino acids. The CDR3 nucleotides are TGTGCCAGCAGTCGTCGGACTAGCGGGGGAGAGACCCAGTACTTC. Its protein is CASSRRTSGGETQYF. Filled out from reference TRBV7-6 and TRBJ2-5, the complete variable domain reads GAGVSQSPRYKVTKRGQDVALRCDPISGHVSLYWYRQALGQGPEFLTYFNYEAQQDKSGLPNDRFSAERPEGSISTLTIQRTEQRDSAMYRCASSRRTSGGETQYFGPGTRLLVL.

This clonotype occurred a few times. The gene calls are TRBV6-5 and TRBJ1-2, with D perhaps TRBD1 (6 bases). Germline V gene lookup returns CDR1 MNHEY and CDR2 SVGAGI. This CDR3 comprises 12 residues. V lost 8 bases and J 2 bases, leaving 9 bases between the germline ends. The CDR3 DNA reads as TGTGCCAGCGAGGACAGAAACTATGGCTACACCTTC. Translation gives CASEDRNYGYTF.

J is TRBJ1-4 and V is TRBV5-1; 7 positions match TRBD1. V was pared by 2 bases and J by 8 bases, with 9 bases of the junction left unmatched. This CDR3 is 15 amino acids long. Germline CDR1 and CDR2: SGHRS and YFSETQ. The CDR3 is CASSLGQALGEKLFF. The CDR3 region has the DNA TGCGCCAGCAGCTTAGGACAGGCCCTTGGGGAAAAACTGTTTTTT.

V usage is TRBV29-1 and J usage is TRBJ1-1; D not certain. The germline V gene encodes CDR1 SQVTM and CDR2 ANQGSEA. Trimming removed 2 bases from V and 1 base from J, with 14 bases in between. The CDR3 is 15 residues long. CDR3 protein: CSVERAGTENTEAFF. The CDR3 coding sequence is TGCAGCGTTGAAAGAGCTGGCACAGAGAACACTGAAGCTTTCTTT.

There are a few counts of this clonotype. The V and J genes are TRBV4-2 and TRBJ2-7; D ambiguous. Germline lookup yields CDR1 LGHNA and CDR2 YNFKEQ. V was shortened by 1 base and J by 12 bases, with 19 bases between the two germline ends. The CDR3 has 14 residues. The CDR3 DNA reads TGTGCCAGCAGCCAAGTGGACGAGGCAGGCCTTGCGTACTTC. As protein: CASSQVDEAGLAYF.

The chain recombines TRBV3-1 with TRBJ1-6; a weak D match, TRBD1 (5 bases). The CDR3 loop spans 17 amino acids. Germline assignment: CDR1 LGHDT and CDR2 YNNKEL (reference sequence). Trimming removed 3 bases at V and 14 bases at J, with 26 bases between. Here the CDR3 reads CASSHHFTGTEVGSLHF. CDR3 sequence (DNA): TGTGCCAGCAGCCATCATTTCACCGGGACGGAGGTGGGGTCCCTCCACTTT.

The chain recombines TRBV10-3 with TRBJ2-4; D unresolved. The J call may be in error: the DNA end matches TRBJ2-7 better. This CDR3 is 15 amino acids long. CDR1 is ENHRY, CDR2 SYGVKD, per germline. The CDR3 sequence is CAISDYRLSGYEQYF. The CDR3 DNA sequence: TGTGCCATCAGTGACTATAGACTGTCAGGCTACGAGCAGTACTTC.

The rearrangement uses TRBV25-1 and TRBJ2-3; maybe TRBD2 (6 bases). V was pared by 5 bases and J by 2 bases, with 14 bases between. The length of the CDR3 is 15 residues. Germline-derived CDR1 and CDR2 are MGHDK and SYGVNS. CDR3 residues: CASSKLAVSTDTQYF. DNA of the CDR3: TGTGCCAGCAGTAAACTAGCCGTCTCCACAGATACGCAGTATTTT.